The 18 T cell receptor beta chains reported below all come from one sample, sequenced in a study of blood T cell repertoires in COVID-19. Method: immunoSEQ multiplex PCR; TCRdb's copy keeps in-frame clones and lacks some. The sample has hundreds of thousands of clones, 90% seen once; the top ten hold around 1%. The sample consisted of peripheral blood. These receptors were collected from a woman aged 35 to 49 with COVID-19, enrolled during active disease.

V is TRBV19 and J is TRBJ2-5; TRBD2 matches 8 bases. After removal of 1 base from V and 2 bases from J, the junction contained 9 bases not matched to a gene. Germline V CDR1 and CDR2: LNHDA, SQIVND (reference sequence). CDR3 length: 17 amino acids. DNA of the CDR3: TGTGCCAGTAGTATAGGCGCCCGCGGGGGGTTACAAGAGACCCAGTACTTC. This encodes CASSIGARGGLQETQYF.

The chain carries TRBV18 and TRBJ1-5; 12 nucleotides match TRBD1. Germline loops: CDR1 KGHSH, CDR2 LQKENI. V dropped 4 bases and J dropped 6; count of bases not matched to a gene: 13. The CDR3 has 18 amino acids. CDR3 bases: TGTGCCAGCTCACGCATCCGTGGGGACAGGGGGCGCGGTCAGCCCCAGCATTTT. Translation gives CASSRIRGDRGRGQPQHF.

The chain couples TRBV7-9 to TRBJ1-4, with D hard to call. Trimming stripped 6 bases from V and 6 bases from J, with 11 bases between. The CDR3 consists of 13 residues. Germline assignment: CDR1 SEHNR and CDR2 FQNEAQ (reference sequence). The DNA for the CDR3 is TGTGCCAGCAGGGGCGGGAGCTATGAAAAACTGTTTTTT. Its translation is CASRGGSYEKLFF.

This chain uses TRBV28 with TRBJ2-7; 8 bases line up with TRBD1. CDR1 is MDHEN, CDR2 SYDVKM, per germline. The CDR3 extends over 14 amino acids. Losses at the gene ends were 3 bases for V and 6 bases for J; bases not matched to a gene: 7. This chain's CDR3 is CASSFSQGASEQYF. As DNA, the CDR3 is TGTGCCAGCAGTTTTTCTCAGGGGGCTAGCGAGCAGTACTTC.

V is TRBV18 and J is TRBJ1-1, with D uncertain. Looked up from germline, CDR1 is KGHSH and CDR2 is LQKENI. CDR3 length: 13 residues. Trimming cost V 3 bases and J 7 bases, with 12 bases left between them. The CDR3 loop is CASSPSRVGEAFF. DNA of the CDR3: TGTGCCAGCTCACCTTCCCGGGTGGGTGAAGCTTTCTTT. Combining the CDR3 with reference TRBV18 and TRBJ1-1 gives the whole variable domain NAGVMQNPRHLVRRRGQEARLRCSPMKGHSHVYWYRQLPEEGLKFMVYLQKENIIDESGMPKERFSAEFPKEGPSILRIQQVVRGDSAAYFCASSPSRVGEAFFGQGTRLTVV.

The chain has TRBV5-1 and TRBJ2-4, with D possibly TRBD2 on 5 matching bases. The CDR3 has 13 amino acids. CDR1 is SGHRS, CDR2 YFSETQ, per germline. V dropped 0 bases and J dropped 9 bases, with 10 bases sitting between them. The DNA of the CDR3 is TGCGCCAGCAGCTTGGGACTAAAAGGCATTCAGTACTTC. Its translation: CASSLGLKGIQYF.

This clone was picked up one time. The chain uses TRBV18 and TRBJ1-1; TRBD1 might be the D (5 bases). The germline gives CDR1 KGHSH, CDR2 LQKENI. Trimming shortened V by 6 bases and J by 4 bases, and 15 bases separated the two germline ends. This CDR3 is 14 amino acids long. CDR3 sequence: CASSLPGLVTEAFF. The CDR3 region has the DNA TGTGCCAGCTCCTTACCAGGGTTGGTCACTGAAGCTTTCTTT.

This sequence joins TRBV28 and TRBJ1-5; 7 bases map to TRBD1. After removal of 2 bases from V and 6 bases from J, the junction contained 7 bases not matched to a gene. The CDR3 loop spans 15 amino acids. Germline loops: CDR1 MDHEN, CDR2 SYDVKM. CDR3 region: CASSLSRGSGQPQHF. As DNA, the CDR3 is TGTGCCAGCAGTTTAAGCAGGGGGTCAGGTCAGCCCCAGCATTTT.

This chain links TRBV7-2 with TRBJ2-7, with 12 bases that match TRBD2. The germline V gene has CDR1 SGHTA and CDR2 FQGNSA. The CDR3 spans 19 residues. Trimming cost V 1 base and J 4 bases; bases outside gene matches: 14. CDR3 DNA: TGTGCCAGCAGCTTAGTCGGGGGCCGGGGACTAGCGGGTTGGTACGAGCAGTACTTC. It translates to CASSLVGGRGLAGWYEQYF.

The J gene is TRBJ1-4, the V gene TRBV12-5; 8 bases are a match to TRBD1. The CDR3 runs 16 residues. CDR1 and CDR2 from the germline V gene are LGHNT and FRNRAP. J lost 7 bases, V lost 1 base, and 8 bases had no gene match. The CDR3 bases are TGTGCTAGTGGTTTGGGCGGGGACAGGAGGGGTGAAAAACTGTTTTTT. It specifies CASGLGGDRRGEKLFF.

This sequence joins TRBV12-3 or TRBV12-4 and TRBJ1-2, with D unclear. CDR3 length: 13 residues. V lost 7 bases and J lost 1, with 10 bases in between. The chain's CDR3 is CASTTRSNYGYTF. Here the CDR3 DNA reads TGTGCCAGCACGACAAGAAGTAACTATGGCTACACCTTC.

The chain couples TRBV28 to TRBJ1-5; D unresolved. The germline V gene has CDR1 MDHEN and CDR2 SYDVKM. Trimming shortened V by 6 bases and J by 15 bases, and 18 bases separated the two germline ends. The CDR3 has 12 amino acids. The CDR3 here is CASSQPPGSVHF. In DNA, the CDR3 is TGTGCCAGCAGCCAACCGCCGGGGTCGGTGCATTTT.

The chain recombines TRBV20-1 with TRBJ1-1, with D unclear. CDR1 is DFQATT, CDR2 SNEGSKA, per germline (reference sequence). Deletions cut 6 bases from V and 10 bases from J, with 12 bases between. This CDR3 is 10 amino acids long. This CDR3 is CSAFRHAAFF. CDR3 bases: TGCAGTGCCTTCCGACACGCAGCTTTCTTT.

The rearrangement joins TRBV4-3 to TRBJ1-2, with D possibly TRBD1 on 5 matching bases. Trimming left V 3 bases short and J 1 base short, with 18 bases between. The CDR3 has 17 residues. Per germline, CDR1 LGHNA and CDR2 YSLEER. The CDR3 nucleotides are TGCGCCAGCAGCCACAATTTGGGGGGGGACTTTAACTATGGCTACACCTTC. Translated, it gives CASSHNLGGDFNYGYTF.

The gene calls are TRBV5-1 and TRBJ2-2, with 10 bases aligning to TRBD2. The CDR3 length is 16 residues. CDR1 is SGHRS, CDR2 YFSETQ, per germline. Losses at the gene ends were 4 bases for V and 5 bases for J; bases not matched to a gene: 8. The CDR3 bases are TGCGCCAGCAGCCCTATGAGCGGGGGGGCTACCGGGGAGCTGTTTTTT. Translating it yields CASSPMSGGATGELFF.

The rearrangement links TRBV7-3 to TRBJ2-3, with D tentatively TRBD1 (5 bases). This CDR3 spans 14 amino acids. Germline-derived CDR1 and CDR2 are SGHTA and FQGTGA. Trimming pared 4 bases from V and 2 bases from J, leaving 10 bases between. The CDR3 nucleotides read TGTGCCAGCAGCTCCCGGACACACACAGATACGCAGTATTTT. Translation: CASSSRTHTDTQYF.

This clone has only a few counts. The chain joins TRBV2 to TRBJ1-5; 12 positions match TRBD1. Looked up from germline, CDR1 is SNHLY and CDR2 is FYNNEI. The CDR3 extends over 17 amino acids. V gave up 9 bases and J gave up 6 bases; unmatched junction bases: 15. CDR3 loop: CASSTKPGQGAGQPQHF. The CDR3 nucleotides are TGTGCCAGTTCTACGAAACCGGGACAGGGGGCAGGTCAGCCCCAGCATTTT.

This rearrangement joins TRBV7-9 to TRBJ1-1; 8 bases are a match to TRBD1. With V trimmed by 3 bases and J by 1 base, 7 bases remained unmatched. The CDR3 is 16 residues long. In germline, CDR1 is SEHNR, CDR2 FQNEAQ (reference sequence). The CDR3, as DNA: TGTGCCAGCAGCTTTACAGACAGGGGAGCGAACACTGAAGCTTTCTTT. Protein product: CASSFTDRGANTEAFF.